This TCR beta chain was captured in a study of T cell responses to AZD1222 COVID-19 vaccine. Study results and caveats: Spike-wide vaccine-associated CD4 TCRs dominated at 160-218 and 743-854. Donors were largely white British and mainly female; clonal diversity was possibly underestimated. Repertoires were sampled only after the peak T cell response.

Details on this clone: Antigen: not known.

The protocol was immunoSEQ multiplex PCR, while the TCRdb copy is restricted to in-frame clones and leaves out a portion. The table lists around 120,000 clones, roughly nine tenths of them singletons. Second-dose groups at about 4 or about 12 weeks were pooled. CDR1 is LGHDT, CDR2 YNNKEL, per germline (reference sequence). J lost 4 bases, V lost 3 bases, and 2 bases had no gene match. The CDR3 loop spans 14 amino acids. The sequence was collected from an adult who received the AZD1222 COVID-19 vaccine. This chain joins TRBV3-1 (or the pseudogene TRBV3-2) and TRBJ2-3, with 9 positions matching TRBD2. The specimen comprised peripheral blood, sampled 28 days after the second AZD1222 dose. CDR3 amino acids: CASSHGLAPDTQYF. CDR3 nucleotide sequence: TGTGCCAGCAGCCACGGACTAGCGCCAGATACGCAGTATTTT.